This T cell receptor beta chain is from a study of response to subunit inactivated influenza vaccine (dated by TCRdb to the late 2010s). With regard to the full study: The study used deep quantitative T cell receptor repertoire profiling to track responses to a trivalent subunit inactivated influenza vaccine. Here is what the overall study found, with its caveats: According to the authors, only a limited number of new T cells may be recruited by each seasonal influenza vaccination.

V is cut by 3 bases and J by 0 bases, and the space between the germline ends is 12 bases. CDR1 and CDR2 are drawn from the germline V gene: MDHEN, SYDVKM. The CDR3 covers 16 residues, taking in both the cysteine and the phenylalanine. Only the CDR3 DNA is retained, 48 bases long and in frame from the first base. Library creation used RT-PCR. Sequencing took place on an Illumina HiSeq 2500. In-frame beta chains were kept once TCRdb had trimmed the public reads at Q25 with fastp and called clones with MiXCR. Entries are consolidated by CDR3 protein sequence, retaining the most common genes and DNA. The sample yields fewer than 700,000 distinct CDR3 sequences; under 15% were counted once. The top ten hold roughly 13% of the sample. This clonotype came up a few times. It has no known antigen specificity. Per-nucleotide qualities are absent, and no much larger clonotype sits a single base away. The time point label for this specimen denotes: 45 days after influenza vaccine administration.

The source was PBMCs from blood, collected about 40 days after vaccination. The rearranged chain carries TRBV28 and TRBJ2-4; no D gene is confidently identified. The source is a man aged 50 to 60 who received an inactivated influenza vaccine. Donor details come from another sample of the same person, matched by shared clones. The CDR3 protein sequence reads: CASSFRSTLAKNIQYF. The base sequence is TGTGCCAGCAGTTTTAGGTCAACCCTAGCCAAAAACATTCAGTACTTC.